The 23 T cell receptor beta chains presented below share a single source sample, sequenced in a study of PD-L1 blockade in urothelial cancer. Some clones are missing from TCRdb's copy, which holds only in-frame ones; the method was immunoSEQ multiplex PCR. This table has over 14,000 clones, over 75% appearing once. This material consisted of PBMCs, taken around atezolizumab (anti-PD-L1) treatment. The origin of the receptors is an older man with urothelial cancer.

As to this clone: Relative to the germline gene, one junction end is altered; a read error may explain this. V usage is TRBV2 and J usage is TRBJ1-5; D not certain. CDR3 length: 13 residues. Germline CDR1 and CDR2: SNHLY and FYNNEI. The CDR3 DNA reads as TGTGCCAGCAGTGACGTCAGGTTTCAGGCCCAGCATTTT. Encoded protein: CASSDVRFQAQHF.

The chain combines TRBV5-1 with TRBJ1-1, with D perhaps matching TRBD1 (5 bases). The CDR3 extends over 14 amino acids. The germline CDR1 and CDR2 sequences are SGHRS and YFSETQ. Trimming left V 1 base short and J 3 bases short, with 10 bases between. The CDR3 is CASSLQGQDTEAFF. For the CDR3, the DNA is TGCGCCAGCAGCTTGCAGGGCCAGGACACTGAAGCTTTCTTT. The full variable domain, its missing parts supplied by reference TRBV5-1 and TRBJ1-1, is KAGVTQTPRYLIKTRGQQVTLSCSPISGHRSVSWYQQTPGQGLQFLFEYFSETQRNKGNFPGRFSGRQFSNSRSEMNVSTLELGDSALYLCASSLQGQDTEAFFGQGTRLTVV.

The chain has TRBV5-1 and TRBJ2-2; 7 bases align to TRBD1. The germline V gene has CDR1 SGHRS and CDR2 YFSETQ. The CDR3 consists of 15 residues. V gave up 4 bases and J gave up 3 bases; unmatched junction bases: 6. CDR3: CASSRQGVDTGELFF. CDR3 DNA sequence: TGCGCCAGCAGCCGACAGGGCGTGGACACCGGGGAGCTGTTTTTT.

CDR3 nucleotides: TGTGCCAGCAGCGTAGGTAGCCCTAAGCTGGATACGCAGTATTTT. Translating it yields CASSVGSPKLDTQYF. The chain employs TRBV9 and TRBJ2-3; D remains unclear. The V gene lost 0 bases and the J gene lost 6 bases, with 14 bases spanning the gap. The germline V gene has CDR1 SGDLS and CDR2 YYNGEE. This CDR3 contains 15 residues.

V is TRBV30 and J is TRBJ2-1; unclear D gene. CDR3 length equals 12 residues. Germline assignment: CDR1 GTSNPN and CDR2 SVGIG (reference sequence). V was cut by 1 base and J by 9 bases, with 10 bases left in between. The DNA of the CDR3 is TGTGCCTGGAGTGAGACTCTAGTTGAGCAGTTCTTC. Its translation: CAWSETLVEQFF. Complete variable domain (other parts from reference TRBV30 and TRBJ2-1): SQTIHQWPATLVQPVGSPLSLECTVEGTSNPNLYWYRQAAGRGLQLLFYSVGIGQISSEVPQNLSASRPQDRQFILSSKKLLLSDSGFYLCAWSETLVEQFFGPGTRLTVL.

The CDR3 spells CASSSTKDTEAFF. In DNA, the CDR3 is TGTGCCAGCAGCTCCACTAAGGACACTGAAGCTTTCTTT. The genes are TRBV5-5 and TRBJ1-1; D gene unclear. Looked up from germline, CDR1 is SGHKS and CDR2 is YYEKEE (reference sequence). Trimming removed 3 bases from V and 3 bases from J, with 9 bases in between. The CDR3 extends over 13 amino acids.

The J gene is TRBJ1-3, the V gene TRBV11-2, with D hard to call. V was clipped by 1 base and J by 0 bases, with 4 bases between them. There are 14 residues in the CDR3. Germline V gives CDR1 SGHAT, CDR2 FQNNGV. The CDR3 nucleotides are TGTGCCAGCAGCTTAGTTAGCTCTGGAAACACCATATATTTT. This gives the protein CASSLVSSGNTIYF.

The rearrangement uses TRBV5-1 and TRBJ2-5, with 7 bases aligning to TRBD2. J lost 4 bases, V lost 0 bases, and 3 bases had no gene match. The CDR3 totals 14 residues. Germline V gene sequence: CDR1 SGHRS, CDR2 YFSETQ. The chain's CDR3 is CASSLVWEGETQYF. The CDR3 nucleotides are TGCGCCAGCAGCTTGGTATGGGAGGGAGAGACCCAGTACTTC.

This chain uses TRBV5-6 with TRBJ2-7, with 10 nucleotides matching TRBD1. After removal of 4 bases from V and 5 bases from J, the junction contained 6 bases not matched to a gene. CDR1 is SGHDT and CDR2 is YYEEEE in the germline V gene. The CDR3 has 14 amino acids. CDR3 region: CASSGTGAFNEQYF. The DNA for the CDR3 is TGTGCCAGCAGCGGGACAGGGGCGTTCAACGAGCAGTACTTC.

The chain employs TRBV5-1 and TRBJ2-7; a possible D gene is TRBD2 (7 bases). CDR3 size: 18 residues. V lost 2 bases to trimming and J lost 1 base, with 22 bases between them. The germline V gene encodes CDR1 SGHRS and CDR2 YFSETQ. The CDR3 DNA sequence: TGCGCCAGCAGCTTCCCGTTTGACGGGGGGCGATCATCCTACGAGCAGTACTTC. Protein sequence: CASSFPFDGGRSSYEQYF. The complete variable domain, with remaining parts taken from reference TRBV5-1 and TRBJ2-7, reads KAGVTQTPRYLIKTRGQQVTLSCSPISGHRSVSWYQQTPGQGLQFLFEYFSETQRNKGNFPGRFSGRQFSNSRSEMNVSTLELGDSALYLCASSFPFDGGRSSYEQYFGPGTRLTVT.

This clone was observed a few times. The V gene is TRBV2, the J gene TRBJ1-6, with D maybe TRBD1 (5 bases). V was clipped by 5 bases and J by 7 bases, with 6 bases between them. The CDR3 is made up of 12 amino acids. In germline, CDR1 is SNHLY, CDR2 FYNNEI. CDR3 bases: TGTGCCAGCAGTCGACAGAATTCACCCCTCCACTTT. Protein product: CASSRQNSPLHF.

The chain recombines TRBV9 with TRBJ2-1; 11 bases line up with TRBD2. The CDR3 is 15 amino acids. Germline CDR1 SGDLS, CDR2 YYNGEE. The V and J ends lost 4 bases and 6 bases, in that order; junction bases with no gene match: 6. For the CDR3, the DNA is TGTGCCAGCAGCACCGGGACTAGCGGCGTCAATGAGCAGTTCTTC. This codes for CASSTGTSGVNEQFF.

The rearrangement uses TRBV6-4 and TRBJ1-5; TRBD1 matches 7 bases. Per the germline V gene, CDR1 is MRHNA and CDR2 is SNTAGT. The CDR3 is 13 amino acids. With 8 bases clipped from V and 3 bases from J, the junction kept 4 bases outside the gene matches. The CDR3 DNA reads TGTGCCAGCGCGACAGGGCCCAATCAGCCCCAGCATTTT. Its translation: CASATGPNQPQHF.

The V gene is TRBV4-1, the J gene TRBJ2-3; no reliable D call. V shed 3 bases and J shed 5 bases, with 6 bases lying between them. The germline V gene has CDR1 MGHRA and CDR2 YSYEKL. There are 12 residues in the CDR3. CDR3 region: CASSHPRDTQYF. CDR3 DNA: TGCGCCAGCAGCCACCCCAGAGATACGCAGTATTTT.

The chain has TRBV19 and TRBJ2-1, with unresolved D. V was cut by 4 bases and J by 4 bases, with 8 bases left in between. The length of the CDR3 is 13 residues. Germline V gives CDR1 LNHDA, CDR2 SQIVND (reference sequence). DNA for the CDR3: TGTGCCAGTAGTAACCTTCAGTACAATGAGCAGTTCTTC. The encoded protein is CASSNLQYNEQFF.

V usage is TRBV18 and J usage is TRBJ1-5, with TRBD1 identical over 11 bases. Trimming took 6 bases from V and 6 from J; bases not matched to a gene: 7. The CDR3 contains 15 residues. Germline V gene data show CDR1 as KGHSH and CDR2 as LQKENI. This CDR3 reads CASSLGQGAGQPQHF. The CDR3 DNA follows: TGTGCCAGCTCCCTTGGACAGGGGGCTGGTCAGCCCCAGCATTTT.

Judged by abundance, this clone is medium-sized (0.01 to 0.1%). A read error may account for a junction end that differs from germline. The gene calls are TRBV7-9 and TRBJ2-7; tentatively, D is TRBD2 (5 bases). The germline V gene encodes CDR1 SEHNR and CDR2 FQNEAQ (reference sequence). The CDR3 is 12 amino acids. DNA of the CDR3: TGTGCCAGCAGCTTTGGCGGACTCGAGCGGTACTTC. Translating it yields CASSFGGLERYF.

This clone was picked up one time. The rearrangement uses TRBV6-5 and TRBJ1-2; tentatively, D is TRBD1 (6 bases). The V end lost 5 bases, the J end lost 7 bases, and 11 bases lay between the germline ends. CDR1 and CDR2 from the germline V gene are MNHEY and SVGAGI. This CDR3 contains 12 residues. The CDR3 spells CASSGQGSGYTF. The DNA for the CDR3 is TGTGCCAGCAGTGGGCAGGGGTCTGGCTACACCTTC.

The CDR3 DNA reads TGTGCCAGCAGCTTGGGGGACAGGGAAGCCGGGGAGCTGTTTTTT. The encoded protein is CASSLGDREAGELFF. The rearrangement links TRBV7-9 to TRBJ2-2, with 9 positions matching TRBD1. Germline V CDR1 and CDR2: SEHNR, FQNEAQ (reference sequence). The CDR3 is 15 amino acids. V gave up 3 bases and J gave up 6 bases; unmatched junction bases: 5.

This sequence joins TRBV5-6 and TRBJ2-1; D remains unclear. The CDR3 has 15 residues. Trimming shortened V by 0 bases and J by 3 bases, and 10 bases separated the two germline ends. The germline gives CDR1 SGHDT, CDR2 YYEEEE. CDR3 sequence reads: CASSLGSLSYNEQFF. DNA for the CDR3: TGTGCCAGCAGCTTGGGGAGTCTCAGCTACAATGAGCAGTTCTTC.

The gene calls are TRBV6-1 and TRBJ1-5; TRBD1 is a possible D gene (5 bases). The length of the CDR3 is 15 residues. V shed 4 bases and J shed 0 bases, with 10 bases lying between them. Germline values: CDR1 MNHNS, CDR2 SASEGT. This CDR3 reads CASSVQDNSNQPQHF. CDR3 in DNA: TGTGCCAGCAGTGTTCAGGACAATAGCAATCAGCCCCAGCATTTT.

The CDR3 DNA is TGCAGCGGAGGACAGCTCAACACCGGGGAGCTGTTTTTT. This sequence encodes CSGGQLNTGELFF. The chain is built from TRBV29-1 and TRBJ2-2; weak D call: TRBD1 (6 bases). Trimming pared 7 bases from V and 2 bases from J, leaving 11 bases between. CDR3 length: 13 amino acids. The germline CDR1 and CDR2 sequences are SQVTM and ANQGSEA.

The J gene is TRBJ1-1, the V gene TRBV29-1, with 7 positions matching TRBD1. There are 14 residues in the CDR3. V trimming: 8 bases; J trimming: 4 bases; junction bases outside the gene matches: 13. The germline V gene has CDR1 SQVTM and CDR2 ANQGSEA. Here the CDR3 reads CSRFGIGGGTEAFF. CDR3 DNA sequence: TGCAGCCGATTCGGAATAGGGGGCGGCACTGAAGCTTTCTTT.